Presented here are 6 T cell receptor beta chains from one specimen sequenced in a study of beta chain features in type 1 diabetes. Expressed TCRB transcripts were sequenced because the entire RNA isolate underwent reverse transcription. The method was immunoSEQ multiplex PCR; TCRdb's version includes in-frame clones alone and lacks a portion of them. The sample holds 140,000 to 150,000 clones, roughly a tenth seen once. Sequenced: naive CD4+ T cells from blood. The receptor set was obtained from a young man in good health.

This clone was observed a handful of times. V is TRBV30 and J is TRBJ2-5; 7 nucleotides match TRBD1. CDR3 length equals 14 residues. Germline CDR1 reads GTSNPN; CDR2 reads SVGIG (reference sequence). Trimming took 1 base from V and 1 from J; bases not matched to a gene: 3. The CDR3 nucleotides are TGTGCCTGGAGTGAATACAGGGGCCAAGAGACCCAGTACTTC. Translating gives CAWSEYRGQETQYF.

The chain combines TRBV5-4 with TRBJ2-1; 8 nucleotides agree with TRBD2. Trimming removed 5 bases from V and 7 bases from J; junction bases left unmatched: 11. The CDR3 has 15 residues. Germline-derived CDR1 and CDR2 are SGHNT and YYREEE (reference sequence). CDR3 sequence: CASRFEIAGRNEQFF. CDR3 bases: TGTGCCAGCAGATTCGAGATAGCGGGGCGGAATGAGCAGTTCTTC.

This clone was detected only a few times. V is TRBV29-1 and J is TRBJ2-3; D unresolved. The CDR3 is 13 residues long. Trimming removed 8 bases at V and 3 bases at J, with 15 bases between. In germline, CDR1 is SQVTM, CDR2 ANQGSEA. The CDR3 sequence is CSLRRSGTDTQYF. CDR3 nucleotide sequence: TGCAGCTTGAGGCGTAGTGGTACAGATACGCAGTATTTT.

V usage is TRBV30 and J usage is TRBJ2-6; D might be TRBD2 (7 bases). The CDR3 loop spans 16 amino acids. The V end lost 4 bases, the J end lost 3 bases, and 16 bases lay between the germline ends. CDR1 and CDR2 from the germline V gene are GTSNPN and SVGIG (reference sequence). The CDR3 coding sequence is TGTGCCTGGACCCGAGGGGGGGGGTATGGGGCCAACGTCCTGACTTTC. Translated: CAWTRGGGYGANVLTF.

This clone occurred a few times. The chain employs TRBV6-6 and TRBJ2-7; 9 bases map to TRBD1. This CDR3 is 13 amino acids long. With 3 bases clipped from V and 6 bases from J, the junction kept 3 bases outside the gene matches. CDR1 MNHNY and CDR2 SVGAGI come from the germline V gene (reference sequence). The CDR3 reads CASSYGQGIEQYF. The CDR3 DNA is TGTGCCAGCAGTTATGGACAGGGGATCGAGCAGTACTTC.

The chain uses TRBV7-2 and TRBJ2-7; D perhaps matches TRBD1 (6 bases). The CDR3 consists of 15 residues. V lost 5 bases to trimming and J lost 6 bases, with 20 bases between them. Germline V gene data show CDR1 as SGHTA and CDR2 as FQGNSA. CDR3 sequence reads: CASSGNPGQVSEQYF. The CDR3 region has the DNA TGTGCCAGCAGCGGAAACCCGGGACAAGTATCCGAGCAGTACTTC. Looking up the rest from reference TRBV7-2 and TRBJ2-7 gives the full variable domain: GAGVSQSPSNKVTEKGKDVELRCDPISGHTALYWYRQSLGQGLEFLIYFQGNSAPDKSGLPSDRFSAERTGGSVSTLTIQRTQQEDSAVYLCASSGNPGQVSEQYFGPGTRLTVT.